These 9 T cell receptor beta chains originate from one sample sequenced in a study of technical replicates of blood from a few donors. The data were produced by immunoSEQ multiplex PCR, yet TCRdb's version contains in-frame clones alone and is incomplete. The profile shows some 71,000 clones, 95% to 98% of them singletons. Material: T cells isolated from PBMCs. The origin of the receptors is a human donor in good health.

This chain connects TRBV15 to TRBJ2-7, with 7 bases identical to TRBD2. CDR1 and CDR2 (germline): LNHNV, YYDKDF (reference sequence). The CDR3 has 14 residues. J lost 0 bases, V lost 5 bases, and 4 bases had no gene match. CDR3 sequence: CATSARDYSYEQYF. The CDR3 nucleotides read TGTGCCACCAGCGCCCGGGACTACTCCTACGAGCAGTACTTC.

This clone was found once. The V and J genes are TRBV25-1 and TRBJ2-7; 12 positions agree with TRBD2. In germline, CDR1 is MGHDK, CDR2 SYGVNS. This CDR3 spans 16 amino acids. V lost 2 bases, J lost 3 bases, and 5 bases stayed unmatched. The CDR3 DNA follows: TGTGCCAGCAGTGAAATAACTAGCGGGAGGATCTACGAGCAGTACTTC. As protein: CASSEITSGRIYEQYF.

The chain carries TRBV30 and TRBJ1-1, with 9 bases identical to TRBD1. The ends lost 3 bases at V and 5 bases at J; junction bases unmatched: 7. The CDR3 has 14 residues. The germline V gene has CDR1 GTSNPN and CDR2 SVGIG (reference sequence). Here the CDR3 DNA reads TGTGCCTGGAGCGCGGACAGGGGCTTTACTGAAGCTTTCTTT. It is translated as CAWSADRGFTEAFF.

The chain uses TRBV4-1 and TRBJ1-2, with D hard to call. The V gene's germline CDR1 is MGHRA and CDR2 YSYEKL. Trimming left V 1 base short and J 7 bases short, with 10 bases between. This CDR3 spans 13 amino acids. The CDR3 protein is CASSQVFGSGYTF. The CDR3 DNA follows: TGCGCCAGCAGCCAAGTATTCGGGTCTGGCTACACCTTC.

CDR3 DNA: TGTGCCAGCAGCGACTCTCACGGCTCCTACGAGCAGTACTTC. Encoded protein: CASSDSHGSYEQYF. The rearrangement joins TRBV6-5 to TRBJ2-7; no definite D call. V was clipped by 6 bases and J by 0 bases, with 12 bases between them. This CDR3 has 14 residues. Germline V gene lookup returns CDR1 MNHEY and CDR2 SVGAGI.

The J gene is TRBJ2-7, the V gene TRBV5-5; D ambiguous. Germline V CDR1 and CDR2: SGHKS, YYEKEE (reference sequence). The CDR3 is 12 amino acids. V lost 1 base and J 2 bases, leaving 4 bases between the germline ends. The CDR3 here is CASSLSTYEQYF. CDR3 bases: TGTGCCAGCAGCTTGTCCACCTACGAGCAGTACTTC.

The chain combines TRBV6-5 with TRBJ1-4; the D is unclear. Germline values: CDR1 MNHEY, CDR2 SVGAGI. This CDR3 spans 13 amino acids. The V and J ends lost 6 bases and 8 bases respectively, with 13 bases between them. The CDR3 loop is CASSRETTEKLFF. In nucleotides, the CDR3 is TGTGCCAGCAGCCGTGAAACCACAGAAAAACTGTTTTTT.

This chain links TRBV7-2 with TRBJ2-7; 9 nucleotides match TRBD2. The CDR3 loop spans 16 amino acids. V was pared by 4 bases and J by 5 bases, with 12 bases of the junction left unmatched. CDR1 SGHTA and CDR2 FQGNSA come from the germline V gene. The CDR3 coding sequence is TGTGCCAGCAGCTACCTCAATAGCGGGAGTGGACACGAGCAGTACTTC. Its translation: CASSYLNSGSGHEQYF. Together with reference TRBV7-2 and TRBJ2-7, the CDR3 gives the full variable domain: GAGVSQSPSNKVTEKGKDVELRCDPISGHTALYWYRQSLGQGLEFLIYFQGNSAPDKSGLPSDRFSAERTGGSVSTLTIQRTQQEDSAVYLCASSYLNSGSGHEQYFGPGTRLTVT.

The V and J genes are TRBV11-2 and TRBJ1-1; D is perhaps TRBD1 (5 bases). The CDR3 runs 14 residues. Germline V gene data show CDR1 as SGHAT and CDR2 as FQNNGV. Trimming shortened V by 5 bases and J by 6 bases, and 16 bases separated the two germline ends. The CDR3 coding sequence is TGTGCCAGCAGCCCAAGTACAGGAAAAGCTGAAGCTTTCTTT. Its protein is CASSPSTGKAEAFF.